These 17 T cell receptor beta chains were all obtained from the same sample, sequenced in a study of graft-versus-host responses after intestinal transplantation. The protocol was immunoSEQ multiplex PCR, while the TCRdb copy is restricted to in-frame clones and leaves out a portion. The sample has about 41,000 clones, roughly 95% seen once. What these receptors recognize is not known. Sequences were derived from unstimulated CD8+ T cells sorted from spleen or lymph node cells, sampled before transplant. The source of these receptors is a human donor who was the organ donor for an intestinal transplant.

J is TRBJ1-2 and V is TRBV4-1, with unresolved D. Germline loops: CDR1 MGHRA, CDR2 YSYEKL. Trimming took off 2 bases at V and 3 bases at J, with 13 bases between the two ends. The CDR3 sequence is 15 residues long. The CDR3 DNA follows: TGCGCCAGCAGCCAATGGAGTGGCCGCCACTATGGCTACACCTTC. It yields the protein CASSQWSGRHYGYTF.

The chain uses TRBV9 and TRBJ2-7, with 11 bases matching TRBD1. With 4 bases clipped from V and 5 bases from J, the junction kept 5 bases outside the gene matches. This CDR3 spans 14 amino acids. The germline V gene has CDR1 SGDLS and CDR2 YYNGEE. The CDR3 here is CASSPWTGGHEQYF. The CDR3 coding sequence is TGTGCCAGCAGCCCCTGGACAGGGGGCCACGAGCAGTACTTC.

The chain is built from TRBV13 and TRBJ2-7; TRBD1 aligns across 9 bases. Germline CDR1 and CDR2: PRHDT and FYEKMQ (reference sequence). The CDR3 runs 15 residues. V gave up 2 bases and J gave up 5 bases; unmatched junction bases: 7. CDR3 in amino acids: CASSLPGQGLNEQYF. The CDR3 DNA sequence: TGTGCCAGCAGCTTACCGGGACAGGGCTTAAACGAGCAGTACTTC.

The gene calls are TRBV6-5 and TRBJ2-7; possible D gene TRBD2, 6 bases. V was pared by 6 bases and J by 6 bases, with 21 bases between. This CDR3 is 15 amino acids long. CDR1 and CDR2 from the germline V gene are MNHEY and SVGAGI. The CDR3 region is CASRILTGVKLEQYF. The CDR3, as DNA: TGTGCCAGCAGAATATTAACGGGGGTTAAGCTCGAGCAGTACTTC.

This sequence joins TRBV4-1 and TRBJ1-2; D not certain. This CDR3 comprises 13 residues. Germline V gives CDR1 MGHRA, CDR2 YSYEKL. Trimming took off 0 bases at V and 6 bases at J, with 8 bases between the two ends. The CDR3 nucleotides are TGCGCCAGCAGCCAAGAAATAGAGCATGGCTACACCTTC. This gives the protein CASSQEIEHGYTF.

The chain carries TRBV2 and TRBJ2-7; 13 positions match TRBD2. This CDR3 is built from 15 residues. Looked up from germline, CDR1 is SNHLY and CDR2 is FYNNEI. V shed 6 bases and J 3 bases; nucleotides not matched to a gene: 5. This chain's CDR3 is CASRIGLAGVYEQYF. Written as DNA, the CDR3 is TGTGCCAGCAGGATCGGACTAGCGGGAGTCTACGAGCAGTACTTC. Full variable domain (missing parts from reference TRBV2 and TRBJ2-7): EPEVTQTPSHQVTQMGQEVILRCVPISNHLYFYWYRQILGQKVEFLVSFYNNEISEKSEIFDDQFSVERPDGSNFTLKIRSTKLEDSAMYFCASRIGLAGVYEQYFGPGTRLTVT.

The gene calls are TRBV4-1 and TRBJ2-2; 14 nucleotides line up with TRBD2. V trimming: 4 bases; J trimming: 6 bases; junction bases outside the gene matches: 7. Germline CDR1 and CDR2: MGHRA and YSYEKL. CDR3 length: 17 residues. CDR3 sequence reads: CASSPTSGGARSGELFF. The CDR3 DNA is TGCGCCAGCAGCCCGACTAGCGGGGGGGCCAGGTCCGGGGAGCTGTTTTTT.

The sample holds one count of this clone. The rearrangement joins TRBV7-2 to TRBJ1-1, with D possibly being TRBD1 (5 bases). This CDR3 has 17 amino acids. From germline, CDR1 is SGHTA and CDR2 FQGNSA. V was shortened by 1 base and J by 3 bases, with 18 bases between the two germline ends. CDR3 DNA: TGTGCCAGCAGCTTAGGGTTCCAGGGACGAGACTACACTGAAGCTTTCTTT. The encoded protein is CASSLGFQGRDYTEAFF. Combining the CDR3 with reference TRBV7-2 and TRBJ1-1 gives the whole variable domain GAGVSQSPSNKVTEKGKDVELRCDPISGHTALYWYRQSLGQGLEFLIYFQGNSAPDKSGLPSDRFSAERTGGSVSTLTIQRTQQEDSAVYLCASSLGFQGRDYTEAFFGQGTRLTVV.

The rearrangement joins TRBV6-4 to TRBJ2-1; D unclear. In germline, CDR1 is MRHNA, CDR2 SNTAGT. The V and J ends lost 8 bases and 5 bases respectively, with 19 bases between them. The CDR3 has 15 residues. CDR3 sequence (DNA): TGTGCCAGCCCCGGGCTTACGGGTTTTGACAATGAGCAGTTCTTC. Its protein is CASPGLTGFDNEQFF.

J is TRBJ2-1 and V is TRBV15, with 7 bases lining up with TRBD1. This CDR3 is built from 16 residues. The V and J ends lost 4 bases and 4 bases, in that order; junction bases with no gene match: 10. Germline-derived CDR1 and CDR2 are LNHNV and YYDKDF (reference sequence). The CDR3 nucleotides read TGTGCCACCAGCAAATACCGGGACAGAGAATACAATGAGCAGTTCTTC. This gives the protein CATSKYRDREYNEQFF.

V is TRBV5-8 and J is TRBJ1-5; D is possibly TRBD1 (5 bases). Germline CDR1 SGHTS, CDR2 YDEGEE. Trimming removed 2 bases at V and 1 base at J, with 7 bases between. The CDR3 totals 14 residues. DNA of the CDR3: TGTGCCAGCAGCTTCGGGGACAGCAATCAGCCCCAGCATTTT. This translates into CASSFGDSNQPQHF.

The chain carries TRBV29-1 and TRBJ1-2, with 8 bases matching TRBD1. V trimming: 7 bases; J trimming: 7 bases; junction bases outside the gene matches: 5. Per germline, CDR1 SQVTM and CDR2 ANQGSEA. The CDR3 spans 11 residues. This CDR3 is CSAETGAGYTF. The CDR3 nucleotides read TGCAGCGCCGAGACAGGGGCTGGCTACACCTTC.

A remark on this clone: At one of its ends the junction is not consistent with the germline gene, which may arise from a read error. The DNA for the CDR3 is TGTGCCAGTAGTGGTGATAGTAGACAGGCGTTTGACTACACCTTC. Its protein is CASSGDSRQAFDYTF. The chain uses TRBV25-1 and TRBJ1-2; D may be TRBD1 (6 bases). The length of the CDR3 is 15 residues. Germline V CDR1 and CDR2: MGHDK, SYGVNS.

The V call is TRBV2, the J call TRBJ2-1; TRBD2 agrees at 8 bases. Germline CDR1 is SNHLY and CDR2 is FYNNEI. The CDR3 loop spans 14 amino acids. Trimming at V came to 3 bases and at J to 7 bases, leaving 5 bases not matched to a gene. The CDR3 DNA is TGTGCCAGCAGTGAGGCGGGGGGCGGGAATGAGCAGTTCTTC. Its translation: CASSEAGGGNEQFF.

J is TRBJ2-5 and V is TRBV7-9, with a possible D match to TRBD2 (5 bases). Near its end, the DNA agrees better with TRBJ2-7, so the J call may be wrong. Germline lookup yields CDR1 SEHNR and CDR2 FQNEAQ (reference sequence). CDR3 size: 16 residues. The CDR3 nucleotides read TGTGCCAGCAGCTTAGACGGACTCCAGAGCTCCTACGAGCAGTACTTC. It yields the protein CASSLDGLQSSYEQYF.

As DNA, the CDR3 is TGTGCCAGCAGCTTAGAGATCCGACAGGACTCCTACGAGCAGTACTTC. The encoded protein is CASSLEIRQDSYEQYF. The chain links TRBV7-6 to TRBJ2-7; weak D call: TRBD1 (6 bases). CDR3 size: 16 residues. V was shortened by 1 base and J by 0 bases, with 13 bases between the two germline ends. Per germline, CDR1 SGHVS and CDR2 FNYEAQ.

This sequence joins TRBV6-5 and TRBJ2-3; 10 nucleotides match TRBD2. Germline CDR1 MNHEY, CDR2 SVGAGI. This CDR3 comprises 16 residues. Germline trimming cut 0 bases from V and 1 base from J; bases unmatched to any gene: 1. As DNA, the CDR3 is TGTGCCAGCAGTTACTCCCTAGCGGGAGGCACAGATACGCAGTATTTT. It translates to CASSYSLAGGTDTQYF.